This T cell receptor beta chain originates from a study of blood T cell repertoires in COVID-19. Looking at the study overall: Acute-phase and convalescent COVID-19 samples originated in the United States, Italy and Spain.

Original handling: Scientists estimated how many nucleated cells there were by amplifying reference gene primers. Sequenced by immunoSEQ multiplex PCR; TCRdb stores in-frame clones only, minus some. Clone size and V and J calls were adopted from that table, with D and trimming inferred from the DNA. The table records over 250,000 clones, 85% of them present only once. The ends lost 5 bases at V and 6 bases at J; junction bases unmatched: 9. This CDR3 contains 15 residues. The germline V gene has CDR1 MNHEY and CDR2 SVGAGI. V and J are TRBV6-5 and TRBJ1-5; 8 bases align to TRBD1. Sequencing was done on a sample of peripheral blood. The origin of this receptor is a man aged 50 to 59 with active or convalescent COVID-19. Here the CDR3 DNA reads TGTGCCAGCAGTACCAATCACAGGGGGACTCAGCCCCAGCATTTT. This translates into CASSTNHRGTQPQHF.